Below, 16 T cell receptor beta chains from the same sample are listed, as sequenced in a study of CXCR3-negative and CXCR3-positive naive CD8 T cells. Findings and limits, study-wide: TRB CDR3 hydrophobicity was greater in CXCR3-positive naive cells than in CXCR3-negative naive cells.

These receptors are not linked to any known antigen. The study made its TRB cDNA libraries by 5' RACE, adding UMI labels. TCRdb processed the 5' RACE reads again and assigns one entry to each CDR3 protein, with no DNA. This table lists 130,000 to 150,000 distinct CDR3 sequences. The sequenced sample consisted of naive CXCR3+ CD8+ T cells from blood. The subset is: CD45RO-CCR7+CD27+CD95- naive CD8+ T cells expressing CXCR3 (TNR3+). Every receptor here comes from a human donor in good health. Some clones in this sample may be carry-over from other donors' samples.

The genes are TRBV4-2 and TRBJ1-1; the D call from TCRdb, TRBD1, cannot be confirmed without DNA. From germline, CDR1 is LGHNA and CDR2 YNFKEQ. The CDR3 length is 17 residues. This CDR3 is CASSQGGTGGPFAEAFF.

The chain joins TRBV6-5 to TRBJ1-4. CDR3 size: 15 residues. The germline CDR1 and CDR2 sequences are MNHEY and SVGAGI. The CDR3: CASRSLPQGGEKLFF.

The chain combines TRBV15 with TRBJ2-5; TCRdb returns TRBD2, unconfirmable since there is no DNA. The CDR3 is 15 amino acids. The germline V gene has CDR1 LNHNV and CDR2 YYDKDF (reference sequence). CDR3: CATSRDFGPQETQYF.

The gene calls are TRBV28 and TRBJ1-1. Germline assignment: CDR1 MDHEN and CDR2 SYDVKM. CDR3 size: 14 residues. The CDR3 spells CASSLRGMNTEAFF.

The chain recombines TRBV10-3 with TRBJ2-1; TCRdb picks TRBD2, but there is no DNA to check that call. CDR3 length equals 15 residues. From germline, CDR1 is ENHRY and CDR2 SYGVKD. CDR3 amino acids: CAISLLAGGRNEQFF.

The chain recombines TRBV19 with TRBJ1-1; the D call from TCRdb, TRBD1, cannot be confirmed without DNA. Germline lookup yields CDR1 LNHDA and CDR2 SQIVND (reference sequence). The length of the CDR3 is 13 residues. This CDR3 is CASSTPGQGVAFF.

The chain combines TRBV28 with TRBJ2-7; with no DNA, the TCRdb D assignment of TRBD2 cannot be verified. Germline lookup yields CDR1 MDHEN and CDR2 SYDVKM. This CDR3 is 15 amino acids long. CDR3 amino acids: CASSPQGSGSYEQYF.

V is TRBV10-3 and J is TRBJ2-7; the TCRdb call, TRBD1, lacks DNA for checking. The CDR3 is made up of 16 amino acids. The germline V gene has CDR1 ENHRY and CDR2 SYGVKD. CDR3 in amino acids: CAISRPGTGGGYEQYF.

This chain links TRBV20-1 with TRBJ2-7; with no DNA, the TCRdb D assignment of TRBD2 cannot be verified. CDR3 size: 15 residues. CDR1 and CDR2 (germline): DFQATT, SNEGSKA (reference sequence). The CDR3 is CSARDVGLSAGEQYF.

The chain has TRBV10-1 and TRBJ2-1; TCRdb names TRBD2, which stays unverified in the absence of DNA. CDR3 size: 18 residues. Germline CDR1 reads WNHNN; CDR2 reads SYGVQD (reference sequence). CDR3 sequence: CASRGGGHLNEPYNEQFF.

The V call is TRBV12-3 or TRBV12-4, the J call TRBJ2-1; TCRdb lists TRBD2, though no DNA is available to test this call. The CDR3 covers 16 residues. This CDR3 reads CASSLAQWGPRDEQFF.

This chain links TRBV29-1 with TRBJ2-2; lacking DNA, the TRBD2 call made by TCRdb goes unchecked. The CDR3 runs to 14 residues. The V gene's germline CDR1 is SQVTM and CDR2 ANQGSEA. The CDR3 here is CSAWSASRPGELFF.

The rearrangement joins TRBV10-1 to TRBJ2-1; TCRdb indicates TRBD2, and absent DNA this call remains unverified. Germline CDR1 reads WNHNN; CDR2 reads SYGVQD (reference sequence). The CDR3 consists of 16 residues. The CDR3 sequence is CASSDKAVVGPNEQFF.

The rearrangement joins TRBV29-1 to TRBJ1-3. The CDR3 has 13 residues. Looked up from germline, CDR1 is SQVTM and CDR2 is ANQGSEA. The CDR3 loop is CSVAGHSGNTIYF. Variable domain in full (rest from reference TRBV29-1 and TRBJ1-3): SAVISQKPSRDICQRGTSLTIQCQVDSQVTMMFWYRQQPGQSLTLIATANQGSEATYESGFVIDKFPISRPNLTFSTLTVSNMSPEDSSIYLCSVAGHSGNTIYFGEGSWLTVV.

The chain links TRBV30 to TRBJ2-1. CDR1 is GTSNPN and CDR2 is SVGIG in the germline V gene (reference sequence). This CDR3 comprises 12 residues. The CDR3 spells CAWSGPSNEQFF.

This rearrangement joins TRBV24-1 to TRBJ2-1; TCRdb names TRBD1, which stays unverified in the absence of DNA. The CDR3 runs to 16 residues. Germline V gives CDR1 KGHDR, CDR2 SFDVKD. This CDR3 is CATSDSKTGAYNEQFF.